This TCR beta chain originates from a study of PD-1 blockade in mismatch repair-deficient tumors (dated by TCRdb to 2017 to 2019). General notes on the study: Between September 2013 and September 2016, the trial enrolled 86 consecutive patients with about twelve mismatch repair-deficient cancer types, every one of whom had been previously treated and was progressing. Deep sequencing of TCR CDR3 regions was used to track tumor-associated T cell clones in peripheral blood of patients responding to PD-1 blockade. General conclusions and limits of the study: Clones residing in the tumor, which were often undetectable in blood before treatment, expanded quickly after pembrolizumab and then contracted, generally before radiologic responses.

The library was made by the immunoSEQ multiplex PCR assay. TCRdb provides this immuneACCESS table in a form limited to in-frame rearrangements. Some clones are lacking; in checked studies, under half of them reflect an unresolved V gene, and why the rest are absent is not known. This sample gives over 75,000 clones in total; 65% to 85% of them show up just once. The biggest ten clones account for more than 2.5% of the sample. The germline V gene provides CDR1 MNHEY and CDR2 SVGAGI. Its CDR3 holds 16 amino acids, cysteine through phenylalanine. The read is trimmed to its CDR3 DNA, 48 bases read in frame from base 1. Trimming removed 2 bases from V and 9 bases from J; the gene matches leave 12 bases unexplained. The time point tag for this specimen amounts to: peripheral blood 12 weeks after first pembrolizumab dose. Mismatch repair deficiency in every enrolled patient was established by polymerase chain reaction or immunohistochemistry. TCR sequencing was carried out for a few patients who responded to pembrolizumab therapy. The phase II trial prospectively tested pembrolizumab PD-1 blockade in advanced mismatch repair-deficient cancers regardless of tissue of origin. Serial peripheral blood T cell samples were collected before and at multiple times after starting PD-1 blockade. Blood sampling times were expressed in weeks after the first pembrolizumab dose.

Remarks on this clone: Its cognate antigen has yet to be identified. One base away there is no much larger clone; base qualities are not given.

The receptor chain draws on TRBV6-5 and TRBJ2-4; 8 bases in the middle match TRBD1. This receptor was obtained from an adult with mismatch repair-deficient cancer. The sample was peripheral blood, taken 12 weeks after starting pembrolizumab. The DNA sequence is given as TGTGCCAGCAGTTACCTCGACCCTGGACAGGGCGCCATTCAGTACTTC. It is translated as CASSYLDPGQGAIQYF.